This T cell receptor (beta chain) was captured by sequencing in a study of blood T cell repertoires in COVID-19. About the study: The origin of the acute and convalescent COVID-19 samples was the United States, Italy and Spain. T cells, B-cell-depleted T cells, or PBMCs supplied cDNA or gDNA.

Original processing notes: Amplifying reference gene primers gave estimates of nucleated cell counts. Using immunoSEQ multiplex PCR, the repertoire was profiled, and TCRdb retains in-frame clones only, with some absent. For V, J and clone size, that table is used; D and trimming come from the DNA. The table has around 170,000 clones, 74% seen once. Germline V gene lookup returns CDR1 LNHDA and CDR2 SQIVND (reference sequence). The V and J ends lost 5 bases and 2 bases, in that order; junction bases with no gene match: 6. CDR3 length equals 15 residues. V gene TRBV19 combines with J gene TRBJ2-3; 8 bases line up with TRBD1. The sample consisted of peripheral blood. The sequence was collected from a woman older than 75 with acute or convalescent COVID-19. This CDR3 is CASSLGTGVTDTQYF. The CDR3 nucleotides are TGTGCCAGTAGTCTCGGGACAGGCGTCACAGATACGCAGTATTTT.